This T cell receptor beta chain was captured in a study of blood T cell repertoires in COVID-19. The table came from immunoSEQ multiplex PCR; TCRdb's copy has only in-frame clones and leaves some out. This sample carries about 190,000 clones, less than 80% of them seen once, and the ten largest clones take over 10%. The CDR3 covers 19 residues. The germline V gene encodes CDR1 MGHRA and CDR2 YSYEKL. V was trimmed by 1 base and J by 2 bases, leaving 20 bases between them. This clone appeared many times. Sequencing input: peripheral blood. The TCR sequence derives from a woman between 50 and 59 years old with acute or convalescent COVID-19. This chain joins TRBV4-1 and TRBJ2-2; weak D call: TRBD2 (6 bases). The CDR3 nucleotides read TGCGCCAGCAGCCAAGTTCCTCAGTTTAGCGGACCCAACACCGGGGAGCTGTTTTTT. This codes for CASSQVPQFSGPNTGELFF.